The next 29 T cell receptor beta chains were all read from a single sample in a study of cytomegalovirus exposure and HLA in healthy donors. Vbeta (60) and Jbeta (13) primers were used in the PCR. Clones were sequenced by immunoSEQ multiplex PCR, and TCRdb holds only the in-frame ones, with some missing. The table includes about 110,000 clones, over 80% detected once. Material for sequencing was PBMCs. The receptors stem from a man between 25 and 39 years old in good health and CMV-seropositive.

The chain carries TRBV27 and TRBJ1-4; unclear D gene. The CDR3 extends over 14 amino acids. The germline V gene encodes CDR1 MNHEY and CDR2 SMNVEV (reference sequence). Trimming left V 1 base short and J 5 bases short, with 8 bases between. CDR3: CASSLWAGNEKLFF. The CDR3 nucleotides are TGTGCCAGCAGTTTATGGGCAGGAAATGAAAAACTGTTTTTT.

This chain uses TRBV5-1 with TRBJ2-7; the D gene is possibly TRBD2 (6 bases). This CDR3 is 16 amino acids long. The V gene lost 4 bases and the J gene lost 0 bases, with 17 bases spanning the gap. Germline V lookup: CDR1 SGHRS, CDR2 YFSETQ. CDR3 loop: CASSAGGVEGSYEQYF. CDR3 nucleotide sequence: TGCGCCAGCAGCGCCGGTGGGGTGGAGGGCTCCTACGAGCAGTACTTC. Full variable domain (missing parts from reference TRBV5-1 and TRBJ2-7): KAGVTQTPRYLIKTRGQQVTLSCSPISGHRSVSWYQQTPGQGLQFLFEYFSETQRNKGNFPGRFSGRQFSNSRSEMNVSTLELGDSALYLCASSAGGVEGSYEQYFGPGTRLTVT.

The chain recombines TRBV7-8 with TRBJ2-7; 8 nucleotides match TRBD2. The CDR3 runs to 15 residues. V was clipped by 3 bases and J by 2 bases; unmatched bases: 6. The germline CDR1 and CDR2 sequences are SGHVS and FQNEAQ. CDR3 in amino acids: CASSLQTGGTYEQYF. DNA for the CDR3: TGTGCCAGCAGCTTGCAAACGGGGGGGACCTACGAGCAGTACTTC.

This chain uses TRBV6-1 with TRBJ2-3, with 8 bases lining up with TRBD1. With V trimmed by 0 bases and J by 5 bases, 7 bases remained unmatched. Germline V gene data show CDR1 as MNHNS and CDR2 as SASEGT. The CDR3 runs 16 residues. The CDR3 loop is CASSEAGQGAGDTQYF. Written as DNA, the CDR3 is TGTGCCAGCAGTGAAGCAGGGCAGGGGGCGGGAGATACGCAGTATTTT.

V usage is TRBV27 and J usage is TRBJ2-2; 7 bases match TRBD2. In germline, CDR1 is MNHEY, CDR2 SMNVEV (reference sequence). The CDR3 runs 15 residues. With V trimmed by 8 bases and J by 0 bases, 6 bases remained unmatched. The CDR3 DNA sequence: TGTGCCAGCTCTCCCGGGGGGTCGAACACCGGGGAGCTGTTTTTT. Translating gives CASSPGGSNTGELFF.

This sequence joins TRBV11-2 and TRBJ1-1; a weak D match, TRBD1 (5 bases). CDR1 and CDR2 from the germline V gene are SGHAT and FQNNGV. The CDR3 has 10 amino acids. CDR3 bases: TGTGTCATTAGGGGAACTGAAGCTTTCTTT. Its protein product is CVIRGTEAFF.

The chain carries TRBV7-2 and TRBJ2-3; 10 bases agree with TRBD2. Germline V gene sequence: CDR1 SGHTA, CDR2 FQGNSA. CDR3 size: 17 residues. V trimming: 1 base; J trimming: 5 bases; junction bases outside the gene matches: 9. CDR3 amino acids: CASSLDQRGGPLDTQYF. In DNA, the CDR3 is TGTGCCAGCAGCTTAGACCAGCGGGGGGGCCCTTTAGATACGCAGTATTTT.

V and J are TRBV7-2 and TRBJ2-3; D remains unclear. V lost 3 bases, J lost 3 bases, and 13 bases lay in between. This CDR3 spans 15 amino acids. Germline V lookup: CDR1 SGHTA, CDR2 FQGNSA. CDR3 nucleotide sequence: TGTGCCAGCAGCTTCCTACCCTCCCGAACAGATACGCAGTATTTT. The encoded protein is CASSFLPSRTDTQYF.

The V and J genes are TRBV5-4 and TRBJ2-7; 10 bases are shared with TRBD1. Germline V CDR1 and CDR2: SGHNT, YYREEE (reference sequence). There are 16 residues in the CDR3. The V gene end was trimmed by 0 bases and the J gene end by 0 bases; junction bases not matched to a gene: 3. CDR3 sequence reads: CASSLGTGGFSYEQYF. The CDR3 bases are TGTGCCAGCAGCTTGGGGACAGGGGGTTTCTCCTACGAGCAGTACTTC. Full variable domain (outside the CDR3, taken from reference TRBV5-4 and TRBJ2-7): ETGVTQSPTHLIKTRGQQVTLRCSSQSGHNTVSWYQQALGQGPQFIFQYYREEENGRGNFPPRFSGLQFPNYSSELNVNALELDDSALYLCASSLGTGGFSYEQYFGPGTRLTVT.

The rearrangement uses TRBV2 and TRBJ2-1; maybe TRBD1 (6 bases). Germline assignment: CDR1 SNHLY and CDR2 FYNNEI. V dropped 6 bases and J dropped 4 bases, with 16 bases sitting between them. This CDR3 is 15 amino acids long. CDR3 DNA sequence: TGTGCCAGCAGAGAGGACACCAGGGGATACAATGAGCAGTTCTTC. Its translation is CASREDTRGYNEQFF. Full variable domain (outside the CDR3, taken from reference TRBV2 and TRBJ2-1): EPEVTQTPSHQVTQMGQEVILRCVPISNHLYFYWYRQILGQKVEFLVSFYNNEISEKSEIFDDQFSVERPDGSNFTLKIRSTKLEDSAMYFCASREDTRGYNEQFFGPGTRLTVL.

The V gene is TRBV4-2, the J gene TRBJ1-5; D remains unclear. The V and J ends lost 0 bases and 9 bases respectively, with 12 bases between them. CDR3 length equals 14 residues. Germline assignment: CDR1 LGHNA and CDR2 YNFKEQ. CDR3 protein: CASSQEKQFGPQHF. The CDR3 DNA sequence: TGTGCCAGCAGCCAAGAGAAACAGTTTGGGCCCCAGCATTTT.

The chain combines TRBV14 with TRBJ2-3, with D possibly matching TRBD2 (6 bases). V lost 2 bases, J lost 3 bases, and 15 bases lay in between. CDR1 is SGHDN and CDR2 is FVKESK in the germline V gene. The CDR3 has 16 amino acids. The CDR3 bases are TGTGCCAGCAGCCAAAGAACATTAGCGGTGACAGATACGCAGTATTTT. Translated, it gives CASSQRTLAVTDTQYF.

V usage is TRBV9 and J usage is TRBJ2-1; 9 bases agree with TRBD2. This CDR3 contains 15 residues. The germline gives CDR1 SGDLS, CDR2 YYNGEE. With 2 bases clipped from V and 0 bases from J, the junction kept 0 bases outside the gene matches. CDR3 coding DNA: TGTGCCAGCAGCGTTAGCGGGGGCTCCTACAATGAGCAGTTCTTC. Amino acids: CASSVSGGSYNEQFF.

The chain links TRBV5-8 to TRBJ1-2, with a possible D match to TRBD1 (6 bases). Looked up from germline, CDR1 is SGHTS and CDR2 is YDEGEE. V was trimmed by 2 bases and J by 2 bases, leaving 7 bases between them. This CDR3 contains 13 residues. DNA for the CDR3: TGTGCCAGCAGCTTTGGACAGAACTATGGCTACACCTTC. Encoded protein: CASSFGQNYGYTF.

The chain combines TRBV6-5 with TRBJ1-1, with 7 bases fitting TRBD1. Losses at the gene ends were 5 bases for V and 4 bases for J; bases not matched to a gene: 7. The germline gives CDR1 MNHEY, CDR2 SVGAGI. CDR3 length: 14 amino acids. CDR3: CASSTDRIGTEAFF. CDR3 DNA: TGTGCCAGCAGTACGGACAGGATTGGCACTGAAGCTTTCTTT.

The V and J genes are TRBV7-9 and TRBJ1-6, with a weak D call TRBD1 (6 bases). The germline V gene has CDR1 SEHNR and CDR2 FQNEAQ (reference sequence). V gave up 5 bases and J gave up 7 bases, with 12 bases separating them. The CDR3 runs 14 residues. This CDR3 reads CASSATGRNSPLHF. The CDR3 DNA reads TGTGCCAGCAGCGCAACAGGGCGCAATTCACCCCTCCACTTT.

CDR3: CASSFVRAAGYTF. Here the CDR3 DNA reads TGTGCCAGCAGTTTCGTCCGCGCGGCTGGCTACACCTTC. The genes are TRBV5-6 and TRBJ1-2; D remains ambiguous. Trimming shortened V by 5 bases and J by 7 bases, and 15 bases separated the two germline ends. The germline V gene has CDR1 SGHDT and CDR2 YYEEEE. This CDR3 has 13 residues.

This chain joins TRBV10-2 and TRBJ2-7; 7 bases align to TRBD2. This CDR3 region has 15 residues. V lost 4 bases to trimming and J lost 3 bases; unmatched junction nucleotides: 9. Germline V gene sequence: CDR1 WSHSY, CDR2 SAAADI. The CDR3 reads CASSAPASGRYEQYF. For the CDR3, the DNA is TGCGCCAGCAGTGCTCCGGCTAGCGGCCGCTACGAGCAGTACTTC.

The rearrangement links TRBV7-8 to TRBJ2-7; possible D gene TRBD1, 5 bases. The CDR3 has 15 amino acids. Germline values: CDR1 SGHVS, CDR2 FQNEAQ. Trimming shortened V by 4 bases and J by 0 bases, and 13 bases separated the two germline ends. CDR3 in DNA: TGTGCCAGCAGCTCCGCCTGGGGCGACTCCTACGAGCAGTACTTC. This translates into CASSSAWGDSYEQYF.

The CDR3 protein is CSVDRGGTEAFF. The CDR3 nucleotides read TGCAGCGTTGATCGCGGGGGCACCGAAGCTTTCTTT. This sequence joins TRBV29-1 and TRBJ1-1; weak D call: TRBD1 (6 bases). Germline CDR1 and CDR2: SQVTM and ANQGSEA. The CDR3 extends over 12 amino acids. V lost 3 bases, J lost 8 bases, and 13 bases lay in between.

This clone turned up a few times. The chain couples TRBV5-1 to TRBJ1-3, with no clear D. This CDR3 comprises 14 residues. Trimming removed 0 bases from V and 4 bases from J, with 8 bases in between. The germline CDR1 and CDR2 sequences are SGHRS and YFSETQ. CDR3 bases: TGCGCCAGCAGCTTGGCCGGGATGGGAAACACCATATATTTT. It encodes CASSLAGMGNTIYF.

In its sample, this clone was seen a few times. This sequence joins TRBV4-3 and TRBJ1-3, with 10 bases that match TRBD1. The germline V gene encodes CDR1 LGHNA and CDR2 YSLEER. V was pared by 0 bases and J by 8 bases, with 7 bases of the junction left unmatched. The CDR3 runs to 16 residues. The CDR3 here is CASSQDSGTGVDTIYF. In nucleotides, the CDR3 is TGCGCCAGCAGCCAAGATTCCGGGACAGGGGTGGACACCATATATTTT.

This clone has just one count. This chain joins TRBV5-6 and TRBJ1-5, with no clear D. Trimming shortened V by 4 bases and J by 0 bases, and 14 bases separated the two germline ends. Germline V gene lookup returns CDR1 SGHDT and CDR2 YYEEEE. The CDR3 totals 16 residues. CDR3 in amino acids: CASSVYGDYSNQPQHF. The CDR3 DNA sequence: TGTGCCAGCAGCGTTTATGGAGACTATAGCAATCAGCCCCAGCATTTT.

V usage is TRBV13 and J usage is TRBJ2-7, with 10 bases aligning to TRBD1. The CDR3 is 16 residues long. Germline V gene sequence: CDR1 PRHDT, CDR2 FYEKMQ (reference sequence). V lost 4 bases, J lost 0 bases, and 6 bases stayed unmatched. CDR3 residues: CASSSPGQGNSYEQYF. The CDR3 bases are TGTGCCAGCAGCTCGCCGGGACAGGGGAACTCCTACGAGCAGTACTTC. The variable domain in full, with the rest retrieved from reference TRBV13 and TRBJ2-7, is AAGVIQSPRHLIKEKRETATLKCYPIPRHDTVYWYQQGPGQDPQFLISFYEKMQSDKGSIPDRFSAQQFSDYHSELNMSSLELGDSALYFCASSSPGQGNSYEQYFGPGTRLTVT.

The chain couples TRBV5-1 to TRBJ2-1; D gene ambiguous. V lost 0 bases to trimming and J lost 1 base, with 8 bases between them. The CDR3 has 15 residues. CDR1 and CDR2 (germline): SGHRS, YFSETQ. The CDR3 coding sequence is TGCGCCAGCAGCTTGGACAGTCGGTCCTACAATGAGCAGTTCTTC. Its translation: CASSLDSRSYNEQFF.

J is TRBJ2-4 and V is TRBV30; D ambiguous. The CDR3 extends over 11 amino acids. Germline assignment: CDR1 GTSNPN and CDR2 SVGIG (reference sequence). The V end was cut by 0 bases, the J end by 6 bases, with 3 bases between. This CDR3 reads CAWSVVNIQYF. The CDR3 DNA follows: TGTGCCTGGAGTGTCGTAAACATTCAGTACTTC.

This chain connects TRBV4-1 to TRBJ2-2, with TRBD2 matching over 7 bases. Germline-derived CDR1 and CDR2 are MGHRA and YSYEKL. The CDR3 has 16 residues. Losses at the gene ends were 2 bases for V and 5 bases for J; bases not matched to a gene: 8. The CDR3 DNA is TGCGCCAGCAGCCAACCGACTAGCACCACAACCGGGGAGCTGTTTTTT. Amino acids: CASSQPTSTTTGELFF.

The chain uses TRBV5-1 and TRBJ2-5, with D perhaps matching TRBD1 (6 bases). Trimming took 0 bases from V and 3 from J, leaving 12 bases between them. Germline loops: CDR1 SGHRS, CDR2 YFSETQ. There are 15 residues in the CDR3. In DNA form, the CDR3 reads TGCGCCAGCAGCTTGGTGGGGGCAGGGGAAGAGACCCAGTACTTC. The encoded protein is CASSLVGAGEETQYF.

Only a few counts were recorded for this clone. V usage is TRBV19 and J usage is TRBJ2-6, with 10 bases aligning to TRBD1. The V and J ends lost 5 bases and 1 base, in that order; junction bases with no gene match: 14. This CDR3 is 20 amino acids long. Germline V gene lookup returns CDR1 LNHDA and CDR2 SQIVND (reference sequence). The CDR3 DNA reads TGTGCCAGTAGTCCCACAGGGACAGGGGCTGGCTGGTCTGGGGCCAACGTCCTGACTTTC. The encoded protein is CASSPTGTGAGWSGANVLTF. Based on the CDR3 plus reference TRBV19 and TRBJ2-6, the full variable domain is DGGITQSPKYLFRKEGQNVTLSCEQNLNHDAMYWYRQDPGQGLRLIYYSQIVNDFQKGDIAEGYSVSREKKESFPLTVTSAQKNPTAFYLCASSPTGTGAGWSGANVLTFGAGSRLTVL.